A single sample gave rise to the 28 T cell receptor beta chains below, sequenced in a study of T cell repertoires in cytomegalovirus infection. Their antigens are not known. From the reads, TCRdb called clonotypes with MiXCR, one entry per CDR3 protein. The sample gives about 110,000 distinct CDR3 sequences, 10% of which show up once; around 33% is in the top ten. Material: PBMCs, sequenced either directly or after in vitro stimulation (not recorded which). The receptors originated from a human donor in good health (CMV status not recorded). Some clones in this sample may be carry-over from other donors' samples.

This clonotype came up many times. The rearrangement links TRBV6-2 or TRBV6-3 to TRBJ2-7; no clear D gene. The V end was cut by 2 bases, the J end by 7 bases, with 18 bases between. Germline V lookup: CDR1 MNHEY, CDR2 SVGEGT. The CDR3 totals 15 residues. CDR3 coding DNA: TGTGCCAGCAGTTACCTTAGGTTCGGGTTGGGGGAGCAGTACGTC. Translation gives CASSYLRFGLGEQYV.

This clonotype appeared a few times. CDR3 loop: CASSLFPPNTEAFF. DNA of the CDR3: TGTGCCAGCAGTTTATTTCCACCGAACACTGAAGCTTTCTTT. The rearrangement joins TRBV12-3 or TRBV12-4 to TRBJ1-1, with D hard to call. Deletions cut 2 bases from V and 1 base from J, with 8 bases between. The CDR3 length is 14 residues.

This clonotype was seen repeatedly, ten times or more. The V and J genes are TRBV25-1 and TRBJ1-6; the D gene is possibly TRBD1 (5 bases). Trimming took 1 base from V and 7 from J, leaving 11 bases between them. From germline, CDR1 is MGHDK and CDR2 SYGVNS. The CDR3 runs to 15 residues. CDR3 in amino acids: CASSEFDRLNSPLHF. The CDR3 coding sequence is TGTGCCAGCAGTGAATTTGACAGACTAAATTCACCCCTCCACTTT.

The rearrangement links TRBV6-6 to TRBJ2-7; D call uncertain. CDR1 and CDR2 (germline): MNHNY, SVGAGI (reference sequence). The V end was cut by 2 bases, the J end by 7 bases, with 9 bases between. The CDR3 totals 12 residues. CDR3 region: CASSYGRGEQYV. CDR3 in DNA: TGTGCCAGCAGTTACGGCCGAGGTGAGCAGTACGTC.

This clonotype has at least ten counts. The V and J genes are TRBV12-5 and TRBJ1-1; D gene ambiguous. Germline lookup yields CDR1 LGHNT and CDR2 FRNRAP. The V end was cut by 1 base, the J end by 5 bases, with 11 bases between. The CDR3 totals 14 residues. The CDR3 DNA is TGTGCTAGTGGTTTGGACCTTGAGAGAACTGAAGCTTTCTTT. Translated, it gives CASGLDLERTEAFF. Full variable domain (outside the CDR3, taken from reference TRBV12-5 and TRBJ1-1): DARVTQTPRHKVTEMGQEVTMRCQPILGHNTVFWYRQTMMQGLELLAYFRNRAPLDDSGMPKDRFSAEMPDATLATLKIQPSEPRDSAVYFCASGLDLERTEAFFGQGTRLTVV.

In this sample, this clonotype turned up many times. The rearrangement joins TRBV10-3 to TRBJ1-1; D is perhaps TRBD1 (5 bases). This CDR3 has 16 amino acids. The V gene's germline CDR1 is ENHRY and CDR2 SYGVKD. The V end lost 0 bases, the J end lost 1 base, and 12 bases lay between the germline ends. The CDR3 region has the DNA TGTGCCATCAGTGAGTCGGAAGGAAGGGGGAACACTGAAGCTTTCTTT. Protein: CAISESEGRGNTEAFF.

Remarks on this clonotype: A much larger clone differs by one base, so this may be a read error. The genes are TRBV6-5 and TRBJ2-3; no firm D call. Germline V lookup: CDR1 MNHEY, CDR2 SVGAGI. V was pared by 5 bases and J by 2 bases, with 14 bases between. The CDR3 totals 15 residues. CDR3 nucleotides: TGTGCCAGCAGTCGTAGATTAACAAACACAGATACGCAGTATTTT. Protein product: CASSRRLTNTDTQYF.

This clonotype was recorded at least ten times. This chain joins TRBV12-3 or TRBV12-4 and TRBJ1-3; D is unresolved. CDR3 length: 15 residues. V shed 5 bases and J shed 0 bases, with 11 bases lying between them. CDR3 sequence: CASSPGGGSGNTIYF. CDR3 DNA: TGTGCCAGCAGTCCAGGCGGAGGCTCTGGAAACACCATATATTTT.

The chain links TRBV5-1 to TRBJ1-2, with D unresolved. The V gene's germline CDR1 is SGHRS and CDR2 YFSETQ. The CDR3 sequence is 12 residues long. The germline V and J ends were trimmed by 4 bases and 4 bases, with 8 bases remaining between them. CDR3 in DNA: TGCGCCAGCAGCGTAGACCGCTATGGCTACACCTTC. Translation: CASSVDRYGYTF.

This clonotype was detected ten times or more. The gene calls are TRBV7-2 and TRBJ2-3, with 7 nucleotides matching TRBD1. V shed 3 bases and J 2 bases; nucleotides not matched to a gene: 2. The CDR3 spans 14 residues. Germline lookup yields CDR1 SGHTA and CDR2 FQGNSA. CDR3 bases: TGTGCCAGCAGCTTGACAGGGACCACAGATACGCAGTATTTT. Amino acids: CASSLTGTTDTQYF.

This clonotype was recorded many times. This rearrangement joins TRBV9 to TRBJ2-3; the match to TRBD1 covers 7 bases. Trimming took 3 bases from V and 7 from J; bases not matched to a gene: 8. The germline V gene has CDR1 SGDLS and CDR2 YYNGEE. This CDR3 region has 14 residues. Written as DNA, the CDR3 is TGTGCCAGCAGCGAGACAGGGTACGCAAATACGCAGTATTTT. As protein: CASSETGYANTQYF. The full variable domain, completed using reference TRBV9 and TRBJ2-3, is DSGVTQTPKHLITATGQRVTLRCSPRSGDLSVYWYQQSLDQGLQFLIQYYNGEERAKGNILERFSAQQFPDLHSELNLSSLELGDSALYFCASSETGYANTQYFGPGTRLTVL.

Only a few counts were recorded for this clonotype. The rearrangement uses TRBV24-1 and TRBJ1-2; 8 bases are a match to TRBD1. Germline V gene sequence: CDR1 KGHDR, CDR2 SFDVKD. V gave up 6 bases and J gave up 8 bases; unmatched junction bases: 19. This CDR3 spans 17 amino acids. The CDR3 reads CATSSTRDRGMRYGYTF. In nucleotides, the CDR3 is TGTGCCACCAGTTCGACAAGAGACAGGGGAATGAGGTACGGCTACACCTTC.

At least ten counts were recorded for this clonotype. This chain joins TRBV5-8 and TRBJ2-1; a weak D match, TRBD2 (5 bases). The CDR3 consists of 14 residues. Germline-derived CDR1 and CDR2 are SGHTS and YDEGEE. The ends were cut back, 0 bases at V and 2 bases at J, with 6 bases in the middle. The CDR3 reads CASSLGEPYNEQFF. The CDR3, as DNA: TGTGCCAGCAGCTTGGGGGAGCCCTACAATGAGCAGTTCTTC.

In its sample, this clonotype was seen many times. V is TRBV7-3 and J is TRBJ2-1; 15 nucleotides match TRBD2. This CDR3 is 18 amino acids long. Trimming removed 4 bases from V and 1 base from J; junction bases left unmatched: 5. Per the germline V gene, CDR1 is SGHTA and CDR2 is FQGTGA. The CDR3 here is CASSSGLAGGLSYNEQFF. The CDR3 nucleotides read TGTGCCAGCAGCTCGGGACTAGCGGGAGGCCTGTCCTACAATGAGCAGTTCTTC.

The rearrangement joins TRBV18 to TRBJ1-6; D is perhaps TRBD1 (6 bases). From germline, CDR1 is KGHSH and CDR2 LQKENI. This CDR3 comprises 15 residues. Trimming stripped 3 bases from V and 10 bases from J, with 16 bases between. In DNA form, the CDR3 reads TGTGCCAGCTCACCCACACAGGGAGAAGTATCACCCCTCCACTTT. This sequence encodes CASSPTQGEVSPLHF.

This clonotype was counted ten times or more. This chain joins TRBV2 and TRBJ2-4; the D is unclear. The CDR3 totals 14 residues. Germline V gene sequence: CDR1 SNHLY, CDR2 FYNNEI. V was pared by 6 bases and J by 0 bases, with 9 bases between. CDR3 sequence (DNA): TGTGCCAGCAGGCCATTCCTAGCCAAAAACATTCAGTACTTC. This translates into CASRPFLAKNIQYF.

This clonotype was recorded many times. The CDR3 protein is CASSRPGTPGTEAFF. The CDR3 DNA is TGTGCCAGCAGCCGTCCCGGGACTCCCGGCACTGAAGCTTTCTTT. The J gene is TRBJ1-1, the V gene TRBV7-9, with D perhaps matching TRBD1 (5 bases). The germline V gene has CDR1 SEHNR and CDR2 FQNEAQ (reference sequence). The CDR3 contains 15 residues. V lost 5 bases, J lost 4 bases, and 17 bases lay in between.

This clonotype was counted at least ten times. The chain uses TRBV5-4 and TRBJ2-3; 10 bases map to TRBD2. There are 17 residues in the CDR3. Per the germline V gene, CDR1 is SGHNT and CDR2 is YYREEE (reference sequence). V gave up 1 base and J gave up 4 bases; unmatched junction bases: 9. Here the CDR3 reads CASSLPASGRGADTQYF. As DNA, the CDR3 is TGTGCCAGCAGCTTGCCGGCTAGCGGGAGAGGGGCAGATACGCAGTATTTT.

In this sample, this clonotype turned up many times. The V and J genes are TRBV24-1 and TRBJ2-1; 11 bases are shared with TRBD2. V lost 4 bases to trimming and J lost 2 bases; unmatched junction nucleotides: 3. CDR1 is KGHDR and CDR2 is SFDVKD in the germline V gene. The CDR3 runs 16 residues. CDR3 DNA: TGTGCCACCAGTGAGCGGGGACTAGCGGCCTACAATGAGCAGTTCTTC. It encodes CATSERGLAAYNEQFF.

In this sample, this clonotype turned up a few times. An end of the junction differs from the germline gene, which may be a read error. The chain has TRBV19 and TRBJ1-2, with D perhaps matching TRBD1 (5 bases). Germline lookup yields CDR1 LNHDA and CDR2 SQIVND (reference sequence). The CDR3 is 15 residues long. CDR3: CASSDERGWSYAYTF. DNA for the CDR3: TGTGCCAGCTCTGACGAGAGGGGTTGGAGCTATGCCTACACCTTC.

This clonotype was seen more than once but under ten times. The gene calls are TRBV6-2 or TRBV6-3 and TRBJ2-3; 8 bases are a match to TRBD2. CDR1 and CDR2 (germline): MNHEY, SVGEGT. The ends lost 2 bases at V and 3 bases at J; junction bases unmatched: 4. CDR3 length: 15 amino acids. As DNA, the CDR3 is TGTGCCAGCAGTTACGGTGCGGGAGGAACAGATACGCAGTATTTT. It is translated as CASSYGAGGTDTQYF.

This clonotype was recorded at least ten times. This chain uses TRBV11-3 with TRBJ2-3; TRBD2 might be the D (6 bases). V lost 5 bases to trimming and J lost 0 bases, with 9 bases between them. Germline V gene lookup returns CDR1 SGHNT and CDR2 YENEEA. The CDR3 runs 14 residues. The CDR3 DNA reads as TGTGCCAGCAGCCCCAGCGGGAGCACAGATACGCAGTATTTT. It translates to CASSPSGSTDTQYF.

This clonotype was found many times. The chain is built from TRBV5-1 and TRBJ1-1; 8 bases line up with TRBD1. Germline-derived CDR1 and CDR2 are SGHRS and YFSETQ. The CDR3 extends over 15 amino acids. V shed 6 bases and J 1 base; nucleotides not matched to a gene: 8. In DNA form, the CDR3 reads TGCGCCAGCACCACCGCTGGACAGGGGAACACTGAAGCTTTCTTT. This sequence encodes CASTTAGQGNTEAFF.

This clonotype has at least ten counts. The V gene is TRBV7-8, the J gene TRBJ2-7; no firm D call. CDR3 length: 13 residues. V lost 5 bases and J lost 4, with 12 bases in between. CDR1 SGHVS and CDR2 FQNEAQ come from the germline V gene. CDR3 in amino acids: CASSPRTAYEQYF. The CDR3 DNA reads as TGTGCCAGCAGCCCACGGACGGCGTACGAGCAGTACTTC.

This clonotype was found many times. The J gene is TRBJ2-7, the V gene TRBV7-2; perhaps TRBD1 as D (6 bases). The CDR3 consists of 15 residues. Germline values: CDR1 SGHTA, CDR2 FQGNSA. V was clipped by 1 base and J by 3 bases, with 13 bases between them. The CDR3 DNA reads TGTGCCAGCAGCTTAGAGGGTCAGGGGAGCTACGAGCAGTACTTC. It codes for CASSLEGQGSYEQYF.

This clonotype was recorded many times. The germline gene is not matched at one end of the junction; a read error may be the cause. The chain uses TRBV4-1 and TRBJ1-1, with TRBD1 matching over 7 bases. Germline CDR1 and CDR2: MGHRA and YSYEKL. This CDR3 has 15 residues. The CDR3 loop is CASSQTGQMNTEAFF. DNA for the CDR3: TGTGCCAGCAGCCAAACGGGACAGATGAACACTGAAGCTTTCTTT.

This clonotype was counted a few times. The gene calls are TRBV7-9 and TRBJ1-2, with D possibly being TRBD1 (5 bases). V dropped 3 bases and J dropped 1 base, with 12 bases sitting between them. Germline loops: CDR1 SEHNR, CDR2 FQNEAQ (reference sequence). The CDR3 has 15 amino acids. CDR3 sequence: CASSLTSGSNYGYTF. CDR3 coding DNA: TGTGCCAGCAGCTTGACTTCAGGGAGTAACTATGGCTACACCTTC.

V and J are TRBV2 and TRBJ1-3; D is unclear. This CDR3 is built from 15 residues. Trimming removed 1 base from V and 0 bases from J, with 7 bases in between. Germline V lookup: CDR1 SNHLY, CDR2 FYNNEI. CDR3: CASSEDRASGNTIYF. The CDR3 DNA sequence: TGTGCCAGCAGTGAAGACCGGGCCTCTGGAAACACCATATATTTT.